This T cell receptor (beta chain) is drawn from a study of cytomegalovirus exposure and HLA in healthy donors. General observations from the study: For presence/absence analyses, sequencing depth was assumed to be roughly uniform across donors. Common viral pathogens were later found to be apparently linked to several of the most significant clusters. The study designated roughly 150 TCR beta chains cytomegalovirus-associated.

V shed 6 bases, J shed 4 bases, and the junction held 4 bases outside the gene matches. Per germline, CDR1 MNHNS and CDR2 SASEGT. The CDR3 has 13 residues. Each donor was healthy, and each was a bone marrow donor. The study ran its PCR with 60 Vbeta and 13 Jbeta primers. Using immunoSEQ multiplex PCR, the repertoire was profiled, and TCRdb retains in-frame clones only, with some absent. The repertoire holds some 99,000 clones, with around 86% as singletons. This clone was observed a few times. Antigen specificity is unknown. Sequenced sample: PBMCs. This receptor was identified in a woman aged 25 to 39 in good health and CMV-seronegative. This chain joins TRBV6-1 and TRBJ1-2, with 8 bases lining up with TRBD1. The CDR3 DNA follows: TGTGCCAGCAGCGTAGACAGGGGCTATGGCTACACCTTC. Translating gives CASSVDRGYGYTF.